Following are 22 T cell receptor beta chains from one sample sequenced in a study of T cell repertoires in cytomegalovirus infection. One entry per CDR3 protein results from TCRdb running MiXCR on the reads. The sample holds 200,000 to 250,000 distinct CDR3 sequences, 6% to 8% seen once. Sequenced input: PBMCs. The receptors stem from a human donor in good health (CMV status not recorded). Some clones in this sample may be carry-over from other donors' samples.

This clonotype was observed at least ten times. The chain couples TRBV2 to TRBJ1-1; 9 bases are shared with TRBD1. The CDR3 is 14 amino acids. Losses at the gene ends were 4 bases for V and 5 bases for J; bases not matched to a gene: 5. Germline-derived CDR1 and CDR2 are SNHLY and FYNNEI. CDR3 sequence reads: CASSVLTGGTEAFF. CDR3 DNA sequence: TGTGCCAGCAGTGTTCTGACAGGGGGGACTGAAGCTTTCTTT.

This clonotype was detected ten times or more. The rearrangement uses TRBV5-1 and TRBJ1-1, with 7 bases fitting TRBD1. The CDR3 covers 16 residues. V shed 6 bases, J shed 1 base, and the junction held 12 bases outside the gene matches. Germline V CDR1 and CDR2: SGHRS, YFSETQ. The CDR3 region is CASILDRASSNTEAFF. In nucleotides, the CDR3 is TGCGCCAGCATACTCGACAGGGCGAGCTCGAACACTGAAGCTTTCTTT.

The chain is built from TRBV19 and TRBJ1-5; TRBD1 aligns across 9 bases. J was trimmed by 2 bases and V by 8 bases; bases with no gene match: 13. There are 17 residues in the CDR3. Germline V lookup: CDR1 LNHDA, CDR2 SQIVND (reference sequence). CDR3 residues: CASLGTGSGGGNQPQHF. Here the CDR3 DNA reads TGTGCCAGTCTGGGGACAGGGAGTGGAGGGGGCAATCAGCCCCAGCATTTT.

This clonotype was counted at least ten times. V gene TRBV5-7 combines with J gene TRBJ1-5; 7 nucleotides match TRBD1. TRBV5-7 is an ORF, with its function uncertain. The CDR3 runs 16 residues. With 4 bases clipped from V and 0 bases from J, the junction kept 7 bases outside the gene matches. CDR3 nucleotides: TGTGCCAGCAGCCCACCGGGACAGCTTAGCAATCAGCCCCAGCATTTT. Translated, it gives CASSPPGQLSNQPQHF.

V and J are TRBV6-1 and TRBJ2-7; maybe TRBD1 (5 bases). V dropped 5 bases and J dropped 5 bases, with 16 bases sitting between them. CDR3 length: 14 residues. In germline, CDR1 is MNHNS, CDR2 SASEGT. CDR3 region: CASSWNRSPDEQYF. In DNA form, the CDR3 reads TGTGCCAGCAGTTGGAACAGGTCCCCCGACGAGCAGTACTTC.

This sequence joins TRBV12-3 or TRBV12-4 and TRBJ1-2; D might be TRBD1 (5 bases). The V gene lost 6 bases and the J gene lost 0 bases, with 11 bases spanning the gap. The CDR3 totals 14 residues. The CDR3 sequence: CASRPQETNYGYTF. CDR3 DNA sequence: TGTGCCAGCAGACCACAGGAGACTAACTATGGCTACACCTTC.

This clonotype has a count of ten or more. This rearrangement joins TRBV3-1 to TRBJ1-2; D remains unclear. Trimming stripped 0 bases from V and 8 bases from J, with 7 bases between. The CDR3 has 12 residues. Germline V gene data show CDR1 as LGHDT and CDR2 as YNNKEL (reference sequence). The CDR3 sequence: CASSQDNRGYTF. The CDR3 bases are TGTGCCAGCAGCCAAGATAACCGGGGCTACACCTTC.

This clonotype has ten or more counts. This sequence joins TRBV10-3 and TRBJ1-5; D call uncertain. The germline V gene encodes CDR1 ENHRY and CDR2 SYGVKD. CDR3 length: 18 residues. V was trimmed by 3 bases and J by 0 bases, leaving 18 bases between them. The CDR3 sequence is CAISDYPPDGISNQPQHF. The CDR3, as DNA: TGTGCCATCAGTGATTATCCACCCGACGGTATTAGCAATCAGCCCCAGCATTTT.

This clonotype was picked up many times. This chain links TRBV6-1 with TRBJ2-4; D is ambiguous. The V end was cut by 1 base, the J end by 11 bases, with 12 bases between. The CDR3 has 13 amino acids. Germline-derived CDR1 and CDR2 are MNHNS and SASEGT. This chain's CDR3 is CASSEDVLTVQYF. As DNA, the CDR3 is TGTGCCAGCAGTGAAGATGTCCTCACCGTTCAGTACTTC.

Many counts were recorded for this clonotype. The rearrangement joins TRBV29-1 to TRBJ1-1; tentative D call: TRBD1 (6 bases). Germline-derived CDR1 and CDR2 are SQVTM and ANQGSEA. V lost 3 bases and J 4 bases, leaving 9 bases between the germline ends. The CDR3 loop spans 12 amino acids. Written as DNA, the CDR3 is TGCAGCGTTGACGGGGGGCCCACTGAAGCTTTCTTT. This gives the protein CSVDGGPTEAFF.

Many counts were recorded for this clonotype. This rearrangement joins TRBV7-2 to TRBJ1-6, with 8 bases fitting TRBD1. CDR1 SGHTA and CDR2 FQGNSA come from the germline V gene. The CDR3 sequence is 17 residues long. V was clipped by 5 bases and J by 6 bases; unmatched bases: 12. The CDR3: CASSPYGQGAINSPLHF. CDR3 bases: TGTGCCAGCAGCCCCTATGGGCAGGGGGCCATTAATTCACCCCTCCACTTT.

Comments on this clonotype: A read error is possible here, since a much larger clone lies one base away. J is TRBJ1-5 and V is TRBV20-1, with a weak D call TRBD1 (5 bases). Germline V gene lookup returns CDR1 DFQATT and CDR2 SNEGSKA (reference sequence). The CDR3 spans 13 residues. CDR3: CNANLVDIGPQHF. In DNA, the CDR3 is TGCAATGCCAACCTTGTGGACATTGGGCCCCAGCATTTT.

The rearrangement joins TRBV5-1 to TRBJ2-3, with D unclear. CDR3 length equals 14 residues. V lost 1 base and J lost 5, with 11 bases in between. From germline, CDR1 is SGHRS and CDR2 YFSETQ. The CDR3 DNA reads TGCGCCAGCAGCTTGACCGGGTTCCGAGATACGCAGTATTTT. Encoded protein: CASSLTGFRDTQYF. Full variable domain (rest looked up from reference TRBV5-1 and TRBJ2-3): KAGVTQTPRYLIKTRGQQVTLSCSPISGHRSVSWYQQTPGQGLQFLFEYFSETQRNKGNFPGRFSGRQFSNSRSEMNVSTLELGDSALYLCASSLTGFRDTQYFGPGTRLTVL.

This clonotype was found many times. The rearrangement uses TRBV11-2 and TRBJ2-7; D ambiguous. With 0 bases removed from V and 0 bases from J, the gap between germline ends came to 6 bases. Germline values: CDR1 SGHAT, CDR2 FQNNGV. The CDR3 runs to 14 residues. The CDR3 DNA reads TGTGCCAGCAGCTTAGATCGCCACTCCTACGAGCAGTACTTC. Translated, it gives CASSLDRHSYEQYF.

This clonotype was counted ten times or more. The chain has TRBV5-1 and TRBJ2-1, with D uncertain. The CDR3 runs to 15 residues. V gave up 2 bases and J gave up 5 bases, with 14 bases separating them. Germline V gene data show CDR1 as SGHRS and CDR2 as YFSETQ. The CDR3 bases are TGCGCCAGCAGCTTATCGGCAGGCGTCCACAATGAGCAGTTCTTC. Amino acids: CASSLSAGVHNEQFF.

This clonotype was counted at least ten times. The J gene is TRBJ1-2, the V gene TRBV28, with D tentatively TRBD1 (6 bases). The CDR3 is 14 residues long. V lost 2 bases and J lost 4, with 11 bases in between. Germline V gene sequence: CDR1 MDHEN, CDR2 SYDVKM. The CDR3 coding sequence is TGTGCCAGCAGTTTACCCGGGACACCCTATGGCTACACCTTC. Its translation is CASSLPGTPYGYTF.

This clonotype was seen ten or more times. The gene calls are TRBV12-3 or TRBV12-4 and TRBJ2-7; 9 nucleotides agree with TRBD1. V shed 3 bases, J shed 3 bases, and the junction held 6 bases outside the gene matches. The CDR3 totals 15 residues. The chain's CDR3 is CASSFPGQGIYEQYF. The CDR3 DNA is TGTGCCAGCAGTTTCCCGGGACAGGGCATCTACGAGCAGTACTTC.

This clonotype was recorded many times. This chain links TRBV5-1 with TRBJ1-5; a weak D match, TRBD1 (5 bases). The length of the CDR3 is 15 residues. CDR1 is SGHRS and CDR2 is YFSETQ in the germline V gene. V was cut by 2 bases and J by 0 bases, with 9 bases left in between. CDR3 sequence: CASSFGTDSNQPQHF. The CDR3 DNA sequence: TGCGCCAGCAGCTTCGGGACGGATAGCAATCAGCCCCAGCATTTT.

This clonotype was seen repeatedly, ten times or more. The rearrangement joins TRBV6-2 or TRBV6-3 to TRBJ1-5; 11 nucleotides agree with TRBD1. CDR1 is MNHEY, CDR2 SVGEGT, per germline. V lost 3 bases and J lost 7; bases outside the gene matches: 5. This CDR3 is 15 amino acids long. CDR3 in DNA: TGTGCCAGCAGTTATTCCGGGACAGGGGGACAGCCCCAGCATTTT. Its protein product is CASSYSGTGGQPQHF.

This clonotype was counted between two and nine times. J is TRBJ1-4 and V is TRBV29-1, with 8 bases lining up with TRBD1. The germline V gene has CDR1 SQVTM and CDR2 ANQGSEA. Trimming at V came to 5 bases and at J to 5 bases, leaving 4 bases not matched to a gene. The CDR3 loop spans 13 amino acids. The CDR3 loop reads CSVSDRANEKLFF. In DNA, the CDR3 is TGCAGCGTTTCGGACAGGGCCAATGAAAAACTGTTTTTT.

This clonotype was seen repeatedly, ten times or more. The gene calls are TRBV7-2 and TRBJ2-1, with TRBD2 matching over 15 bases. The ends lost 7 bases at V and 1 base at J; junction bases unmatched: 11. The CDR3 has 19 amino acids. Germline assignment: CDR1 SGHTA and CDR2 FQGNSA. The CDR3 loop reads CASKGMGLAGGESYNEQFF. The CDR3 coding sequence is TGTGCCAGCAAGGGGATGGGACTAGCGGGGGGTGAGTCCTACAATGAGCAGTTCTTC.

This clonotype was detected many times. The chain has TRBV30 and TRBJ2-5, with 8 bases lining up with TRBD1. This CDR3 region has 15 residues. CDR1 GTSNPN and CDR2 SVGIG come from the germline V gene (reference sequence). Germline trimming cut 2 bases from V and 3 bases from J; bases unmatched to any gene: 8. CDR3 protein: CAWSRWTGFEETQYF. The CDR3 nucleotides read TGTGCCTGGAGTAGGTGGACAGGGTTTGAAGAGACCCAGTACTTC.